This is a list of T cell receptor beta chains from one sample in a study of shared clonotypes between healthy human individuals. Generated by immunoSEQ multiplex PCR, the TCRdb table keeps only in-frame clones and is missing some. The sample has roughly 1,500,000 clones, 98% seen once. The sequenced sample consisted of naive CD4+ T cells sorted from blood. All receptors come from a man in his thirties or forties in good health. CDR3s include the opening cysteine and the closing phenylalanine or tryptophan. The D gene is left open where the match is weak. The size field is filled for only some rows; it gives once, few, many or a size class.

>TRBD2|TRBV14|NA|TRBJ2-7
CASSQDALNLRERGFHYEQYF
TGTGCCAGCAGCCAAGATGCCCTCAATCTTAGGGAGCGGGGGTTTCACTACGAGCAGTACTTC
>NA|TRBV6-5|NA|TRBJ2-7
CASSYQGSKYEQYF
TGTGCCAGCAGTTACCAAGGCAGCAAATACGAGCAGTACTTC
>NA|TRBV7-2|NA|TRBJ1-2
CASSFTLSGYTF
TGTGCCAGCAGCTTCACCCTCTCTGGCTACACCTTC
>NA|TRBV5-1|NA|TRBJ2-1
CASSPGNSDYNEQFF
TGCGCCAGCAGCCCAGGGAATTCAGACTACAATGAGCAGTTCTTC
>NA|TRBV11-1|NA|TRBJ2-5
CASSLALVSETQYF
TGTGCCAGCAGCTTAGCACTAGTGAGTGAGACCCAGTACTTC
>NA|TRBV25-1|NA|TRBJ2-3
CASSEPKAGRYTDTQYF
TGTGCCAGCAGTGAACCCAAAGCAGGGAGATACACAGATACGCAGTATTTT
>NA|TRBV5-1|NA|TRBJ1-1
CASSFQENTEAFF
TGCGCCAGCAGCTTTCAGGAGAACACTGAAGCTTTCTTT
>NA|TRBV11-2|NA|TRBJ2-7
CASSLMGGKAYEQYF
TGTGCCAGCAGCTTGATGGGGGGTAAAGCCTACGAGCAGTACTTC
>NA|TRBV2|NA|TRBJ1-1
CASSFRVGPGANTEAFF
TGTGCCAGCAGTTTCCGAGTTGGCCCCGGGGCGAACACTGAAGCTTTCTTT
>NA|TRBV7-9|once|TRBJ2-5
CASSLALPRETQYF
TGTGCCAGCAGCTTAGCCCTCCCGAGGGAGACCCAGTACTTC
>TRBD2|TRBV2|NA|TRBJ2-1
CASKTYPPGLALGEQFF
TGTGCCAGTAAGACCTACCCACCGGGACTAGCCTTAGGCGAGCAGTTCTTC
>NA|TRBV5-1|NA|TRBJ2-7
CASSFGTPDYEQYF
TGCGCCAGCAGCTTCGGCACCCCCGACTACGAGCAGTACTTC
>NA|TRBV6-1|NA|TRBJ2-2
CASSAPGTANTGELFF
TGTGCCAGCAGTGCCCCCGGGACCGCGAACACCGGGGAGCTGTTTTTT
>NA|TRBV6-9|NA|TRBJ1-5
CARINPRVQPQHF
TGTGCCAGAATAAACCCGAGGGTACAGCCCCAGCATTTT
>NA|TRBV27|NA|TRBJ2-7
CASRTDSYEQYF
TGTGCCAGCAGGACAGACTCCTACGAGCAGTACTTC
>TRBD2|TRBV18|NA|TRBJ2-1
CASSPRREGSYNEQFF
TGTGCCAGCTCACCACGGCGGGAGGGCTCCTACAATGAGCAGTTCTTC
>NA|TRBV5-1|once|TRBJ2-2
CASSLAGLGTGELFF
TGCGCCAGCAGCTTGGCAGGACTCGGCACCGGGGAGCTGTTTTTT
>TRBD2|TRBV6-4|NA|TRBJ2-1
CASSDSYRASGRTNEQFF
TGTGCCAGCAGTGACTCGTATAGGGCTAGCGGGAGGACGAATGAGCAGTTCTTC
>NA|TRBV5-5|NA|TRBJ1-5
CASSLATEQPQHF
TGTGCCAGCAGCTTGGCGACTGAGCAGCCCCAGCATTTT
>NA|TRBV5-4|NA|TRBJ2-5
CASSLYRDSKYQETQYF
TGTGCCAGCAGCCTATACCGGGACTCGAAGTACCAAGAGACCCAGTACTTC
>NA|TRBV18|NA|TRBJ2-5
CASSFVEETQYF
TGTGCCAGCTCATTCGTGGAAGAGACCCAGTACTTC
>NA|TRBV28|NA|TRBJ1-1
CASRTAVNTEAFF
TGTGCCAGCAGGACCGCCGTGAACACTGAAGCTTTCTTT
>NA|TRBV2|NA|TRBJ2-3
CASTEWGPGTDTQYF
TGTGCCAGCACCGAATGGGGGCCAGGGACAGATACGCAGTATTTT
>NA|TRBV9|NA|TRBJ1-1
CASSVGVSLPTEAFF
TGTGCCAGCAGCGTAGGAGTCTCCCTCCCCACTGAAGCTTTCTTT
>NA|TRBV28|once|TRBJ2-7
CASSGPLGNYEQYF
TGTGCCAGCAGTGGACCCTTAGGGAACTACGAGCAGTACTTC
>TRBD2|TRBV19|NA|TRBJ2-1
CASTPFISGASYNEQFF
TGTGCCAGTACCCCGTTCATCAGCGGGGCTTCCTACAATGAGCAGTTCTTC
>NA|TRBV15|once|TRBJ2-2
CATSRDPVGLTGELFF
TGTGCCACCAGCAGAGATCCCGTCGGACTAACCGGGGAGCTGTTTTTT
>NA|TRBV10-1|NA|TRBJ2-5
CASRIQGWETQYF
TGCGCCAGCAGAATCCAGGGTTGGGAGACCCAGTACTTC
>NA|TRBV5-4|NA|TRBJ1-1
CASSLESGFEAFF
TGTGCCAGCAGCTTGGAGTCTGGTTTTGAAGCTTTCTTT
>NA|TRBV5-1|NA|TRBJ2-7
CASSLVSESYEQYF
TGCGCCAGCAGCTTGGTTTCGGAATCCTACGAGCAGTACTTC
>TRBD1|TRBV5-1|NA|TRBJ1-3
CASSHDRASGNTIYF
TGCGCCAGCAGCCATGACAGGGCCTCTGGAAACACCATATATTTT
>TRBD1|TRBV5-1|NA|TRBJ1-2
CASSTDREALGYTF
TGCGCCAGCAGCACGGACAGGGAAGCCTTAGGCTACACCTTC
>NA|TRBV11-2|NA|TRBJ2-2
CASSLVGVATGELFF
TGTGCCAGCAGCTTAGTGGGGGTGGCGACCGGGGAGCTGTTTTTT
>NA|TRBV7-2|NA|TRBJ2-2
CASSRLSVQGVGELFF
TGTGCCAGCAGCCGGTTATCTGTACAGGGTGTCGGGGAGCTGTTTTTT
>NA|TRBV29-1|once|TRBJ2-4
CSVRGRDGNIQYF
TGCAGCGTTCGGGGGCGGGATGGAAACATTCAGTACTTC
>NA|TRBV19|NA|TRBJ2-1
CASSISSLPNNEQFF
TGTGCCAGTAGTATAAGCTCACTTCCAAACAATGAGCAGTTCTTC
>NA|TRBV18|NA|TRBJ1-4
CASSQYALGPSTNEKLFF
TGTGCCAGCTCACAATATGCTCTCGGGCCGTCAACTAATGAAAAACTGTTTTTT
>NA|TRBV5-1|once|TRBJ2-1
CASSLAGSRNEQFF
TGCGCCAGCAGCTTGGCCGGCAGTCGCAATGAGCAGTTCTTC
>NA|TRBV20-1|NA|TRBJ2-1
CSARAVNEQFF
TGCAGTGCTCGGGCAGTCAATGAGCAGTTCTTC
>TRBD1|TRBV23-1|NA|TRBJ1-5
CASRPDRGYSNQPQHF
TGCGCCAGCCGGCCCGACAGGGGGTATAGCAATCAGCCCCAGCATTTT
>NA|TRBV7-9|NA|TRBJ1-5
CASGPSNQPQHF
TGTGCCAGCGGGCCGAGTAATCAGCCCCAGCATTTT
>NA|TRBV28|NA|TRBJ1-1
CASIRDNTEAFF
TGTGCCAGCATTAGGGATAACACTGAAGCTTTCTTT
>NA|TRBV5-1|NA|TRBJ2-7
CASKVDSLSSYEQYF
TGCGCCAGCAAGGTTGACAGTCTGAGCTCCTACGAGCAGTACTTC
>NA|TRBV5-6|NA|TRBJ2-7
CASSPNPGPLAEQYF
TGTGCCAGCAGCCCTAACCCCGGACCGCTAGCCGAGCAGTACTTC
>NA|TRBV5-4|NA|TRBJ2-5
CASSLWGETQYF
TGTGCCAGCAGCTTGTGGGGAGAGACCCAGTACTTC
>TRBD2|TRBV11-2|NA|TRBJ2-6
CASSSIRKREGPGANVLTF
TGTGCCAGCAGCTCCATTAGGAAGCGGGAGGGCCCTGGGGCCAACGTCCTGACTTTC
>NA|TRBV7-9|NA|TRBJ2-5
CASSLPPPETQYF
TGTGCCAGCAGCTTACCTCCTCCAGAGACCCAGTACTTC
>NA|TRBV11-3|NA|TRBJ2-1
CASSSGGLTYNEQFF
TGTGCCAGCAGCTCAGGGGGACTGACCTACAATGAGCAGTTCTTC
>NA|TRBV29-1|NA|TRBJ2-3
CSVVRGSTDTQYF
TGCAGCGTTGTACGAGGGAGCACAGATACGCAGTATTTT
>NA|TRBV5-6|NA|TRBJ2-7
CASSFGRGVVYEQYF
TGTGCCAGCAGCTTCGGCAGGGGGGTAGTCTACGAGCAGTACTTC
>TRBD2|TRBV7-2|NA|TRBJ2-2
CASSLVGTSVTGELFF
TGTGCCAGCAGCTTAGTCGGGACTAGCGTGACCGGGGAGCTGTTTTTT
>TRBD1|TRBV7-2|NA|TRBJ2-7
CASSPQTGALSYEQYF
TGTGCCAGCAGCCCCCAAACAGGGGCCCTCTCCTACGAGCAGTACTTC